This T cell receptor (beta chain) emerged from a study of chemoradiotherapy in HPV16-positive cancers. Turning to the study itself: Candidate HPV-specific T-cell clones and common TCR motifs came from functional assays in two HPV16-positive patients. Overall study findings and caveats: For HPV16-positive patients, expanding HPV-responsive T cells associated with longer recurrence-free survival. Candidate HPV-specific clones and E7-related TCR motifs grew in tumor during treatment.

This table comes from immunoSEQ multiplex PCR, and its TCRdb copy is limited to in-frame clones, with some not included. The table records 8,000 to 9,000 clones, around 72% of them present only once. Over chemoradiotherapy, repertoires were sampled more than once. Per germline, CDR1 SGHAT and CDR2 FQNNGV. The junction had 9 bases not matched to a gene; V was cut back by 3 bases and J by 3 bases. The CDR3 contains 16 residues. Details on this clone: As yet, its antigen is unknown.

The sample was collected from a patient who underwent chemoradiotherapy. The source is a human donor with HPV-associated anogenital cancer. The chain links TRBV11-2 to TRBJ2-3; 7 bases align to TRBD2. This CDR3 is CASSLGLGGITDTQYF. In nucleotides, the CDR3 is TGTGCCAGCAGCTTGGGACTGGGGGGGATTACAGATACGCAGTATTTT.